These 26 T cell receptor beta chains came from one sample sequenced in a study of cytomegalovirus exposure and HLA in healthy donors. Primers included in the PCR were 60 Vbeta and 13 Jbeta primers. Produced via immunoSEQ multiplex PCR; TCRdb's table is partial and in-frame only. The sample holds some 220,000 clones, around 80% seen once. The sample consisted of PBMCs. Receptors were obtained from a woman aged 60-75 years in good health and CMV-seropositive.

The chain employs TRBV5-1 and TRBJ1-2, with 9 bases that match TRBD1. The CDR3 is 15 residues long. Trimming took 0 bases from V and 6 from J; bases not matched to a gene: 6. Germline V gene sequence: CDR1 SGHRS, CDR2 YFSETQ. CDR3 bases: TGCGCCAGCAGCTTGGACAGGGGGCGAAGTGATGGCTACACCTTC. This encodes CASSLDRGRSDGYTF. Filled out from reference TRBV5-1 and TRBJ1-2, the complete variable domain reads KAGVTQTPRYLIKTRGQQVTLSCSPISGHRSVSWYQQTPGQGLQFLFEYFSETQRNKGNFPGRFSGRQFSNSRSEMNVSTLELGDSALYLCASSLDRGRSDGYTFGSGTRLTVV.

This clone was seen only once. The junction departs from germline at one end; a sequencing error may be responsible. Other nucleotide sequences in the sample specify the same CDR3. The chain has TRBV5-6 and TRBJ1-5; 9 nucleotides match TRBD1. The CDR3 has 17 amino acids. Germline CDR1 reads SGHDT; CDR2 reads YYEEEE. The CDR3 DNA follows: TGCGCCAGCAGCCTGGGGGGGACAGGGATTGGCAATCAGCCCCAGCATTTT. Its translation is CASSLGGTGIGNQPQHF.

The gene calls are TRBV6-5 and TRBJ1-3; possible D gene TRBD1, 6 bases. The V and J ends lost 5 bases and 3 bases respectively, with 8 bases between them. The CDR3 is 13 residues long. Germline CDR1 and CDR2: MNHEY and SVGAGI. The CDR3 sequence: CASSDRLGNTIYF. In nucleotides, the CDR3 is TGTGCCAGCAGTGACAGGCTTGGAAACACCATATATTTT.

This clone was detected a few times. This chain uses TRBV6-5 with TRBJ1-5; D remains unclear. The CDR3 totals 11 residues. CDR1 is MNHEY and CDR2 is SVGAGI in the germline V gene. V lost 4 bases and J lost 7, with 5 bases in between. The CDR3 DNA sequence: TGTGCCAGCAGTTCGGGGCAGCCCCAGCATTTT. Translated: CASSSGQPQHF.

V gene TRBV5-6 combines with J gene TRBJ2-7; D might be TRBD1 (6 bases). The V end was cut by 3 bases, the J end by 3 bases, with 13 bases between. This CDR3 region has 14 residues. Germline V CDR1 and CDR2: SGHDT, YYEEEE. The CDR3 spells CASSSTGPFYEQYF. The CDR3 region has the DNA TGTGCCAGCAGCTCGACAGGTCCATTCTACGAGCAGTACTTC.

The CDR3 DNA follows: TGCGCCAGCAGCTTTAAGCGGGGCCTTTACAATGAGCAGTTCTTC. Protein product: CASSFKRGLYNEQFF. This sequence joins TRBV5-1 and TRBJ2-1, with 7 positions matching TRBD2. The CDR3 runs to 15 residues. Unmatched junction bases numbered 6, after V lost 2 bases and J lost 4 bases. Germline V CDR1 and CDR2: SGHRS, YFSETQ.

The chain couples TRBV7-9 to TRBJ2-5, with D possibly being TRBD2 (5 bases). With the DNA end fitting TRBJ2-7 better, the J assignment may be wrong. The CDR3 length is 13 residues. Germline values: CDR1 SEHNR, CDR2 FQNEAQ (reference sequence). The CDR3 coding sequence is TGTGCCAGCAGCTTAACAGAGGAGGCCGAGCAGTACTTC. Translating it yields CASSLTEEAEQYF.

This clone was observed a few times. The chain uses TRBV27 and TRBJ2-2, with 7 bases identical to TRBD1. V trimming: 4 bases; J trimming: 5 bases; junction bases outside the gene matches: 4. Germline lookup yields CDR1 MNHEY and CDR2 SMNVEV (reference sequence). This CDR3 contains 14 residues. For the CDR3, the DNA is TGTGCCAGCAGTTGGCAACAGGGGACCGGGGAGCTGTTTTTT. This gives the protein CASSWQQGTGELFF.

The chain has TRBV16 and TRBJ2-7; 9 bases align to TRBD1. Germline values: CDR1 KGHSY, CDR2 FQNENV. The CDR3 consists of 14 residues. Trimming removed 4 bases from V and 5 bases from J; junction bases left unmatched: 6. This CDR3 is CASSPGQGKNEQYF. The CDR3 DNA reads TGTGCCAGCAGCCCGGGACAGGGTAAGAACGAGCAGTACTTC.

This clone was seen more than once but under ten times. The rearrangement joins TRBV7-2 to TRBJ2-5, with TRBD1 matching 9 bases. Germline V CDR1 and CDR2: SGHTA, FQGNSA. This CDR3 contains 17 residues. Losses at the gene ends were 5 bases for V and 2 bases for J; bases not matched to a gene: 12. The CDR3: CASSRDRVFNRQETQYF. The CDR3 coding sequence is TGTGCCAGCAGCCGGGACAGGGTGTTCAACCGACAAGAGACCCAGTACTTC. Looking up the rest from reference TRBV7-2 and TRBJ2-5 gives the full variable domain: GAGVSQSPSNKVTEKGKDVELRCDPISGHTALYWYRQSLGQGLEFLIYFQGNSAPDKSGLPSDRFSAERTGGSVSTLTIQRTQQEDSAVYLCASSRDRVFNRQETQYFGPGTRLLVL.

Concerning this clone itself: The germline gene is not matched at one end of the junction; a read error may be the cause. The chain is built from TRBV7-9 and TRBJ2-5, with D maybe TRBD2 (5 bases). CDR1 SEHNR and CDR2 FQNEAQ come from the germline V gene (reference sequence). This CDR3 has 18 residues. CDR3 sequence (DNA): TGTTCCAGCAGCTTGGACCGGCGGGTTCCCTCGTACCAAGAGACCCAGTACTTC. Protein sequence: CSSSLDRRVPSYQETQYF.

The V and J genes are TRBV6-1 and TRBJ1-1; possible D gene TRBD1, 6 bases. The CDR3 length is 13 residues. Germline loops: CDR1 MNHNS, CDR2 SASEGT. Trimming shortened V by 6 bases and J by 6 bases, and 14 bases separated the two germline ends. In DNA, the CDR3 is TGTGCCAGCAGGGTGGGGGCGGTGGCTGAAGCTTTCTTT. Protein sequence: CASRVGAVAEAFF.

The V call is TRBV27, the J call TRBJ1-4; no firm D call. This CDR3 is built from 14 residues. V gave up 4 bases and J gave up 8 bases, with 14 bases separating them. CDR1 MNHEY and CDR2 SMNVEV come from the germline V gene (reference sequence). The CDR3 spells CASSSTRKEEKLFF. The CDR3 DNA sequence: TGTGCCAGCAGTTCGACACGAAAGGAAGAAAAACTGTTTTTT. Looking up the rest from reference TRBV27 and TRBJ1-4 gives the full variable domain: EAQVTQNPRYLITVTGKKLTVTCSQNMNHEYMSWYRQDPGLGLRQIYYSMNVEVTDKGDVPEGYKVSRKEKRNFPLILESPSPNQTSLYFCASSSTRKEEKLFFGSGTQLSVL.

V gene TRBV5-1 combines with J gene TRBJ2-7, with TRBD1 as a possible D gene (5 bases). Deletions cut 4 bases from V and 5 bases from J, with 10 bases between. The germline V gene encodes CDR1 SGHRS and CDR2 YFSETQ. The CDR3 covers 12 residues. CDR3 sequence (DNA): TGCGCCAGCAGCATAGGGGTTCACGAGCAGTACTTC. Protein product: CASSIGVHEQYF.

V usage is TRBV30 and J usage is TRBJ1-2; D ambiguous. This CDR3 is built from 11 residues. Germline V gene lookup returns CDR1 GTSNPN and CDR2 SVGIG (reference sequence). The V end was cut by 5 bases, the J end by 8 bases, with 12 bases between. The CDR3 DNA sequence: TGTGCCTGGGAGGAGGGTAACGGCTACACCTTC. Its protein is CAWEEGNGYTF.

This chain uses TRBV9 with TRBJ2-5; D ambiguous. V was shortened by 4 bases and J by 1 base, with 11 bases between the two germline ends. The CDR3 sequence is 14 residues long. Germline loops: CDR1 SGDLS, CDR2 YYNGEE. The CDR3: CASSPRSLQETQYF. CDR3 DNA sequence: TGTGCCAGCAGCCCCCGGTCCCTCCAAGAGACCCAGTACTTC.

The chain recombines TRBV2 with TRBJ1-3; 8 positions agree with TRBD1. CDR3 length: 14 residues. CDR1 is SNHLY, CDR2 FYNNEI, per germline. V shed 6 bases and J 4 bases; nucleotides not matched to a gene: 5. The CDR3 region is CASRPQGVGNTIYF. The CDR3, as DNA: TGTGCCAGCAGACCACAGGGGGTAGGAAACACCATATATTTT.

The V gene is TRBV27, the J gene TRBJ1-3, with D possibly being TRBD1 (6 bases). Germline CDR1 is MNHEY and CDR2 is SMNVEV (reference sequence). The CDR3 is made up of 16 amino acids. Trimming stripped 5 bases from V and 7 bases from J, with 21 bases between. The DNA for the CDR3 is TGTGCCAGCAGTCAAAAACAGGGTTATTTCGGTAACACCATATATTTT. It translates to CASSQKQGYFGNTIYF.

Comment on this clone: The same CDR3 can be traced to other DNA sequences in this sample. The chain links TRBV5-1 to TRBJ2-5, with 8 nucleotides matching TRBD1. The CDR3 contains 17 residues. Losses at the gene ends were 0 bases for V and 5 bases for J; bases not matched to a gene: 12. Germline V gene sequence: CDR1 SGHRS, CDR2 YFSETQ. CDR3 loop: CASSLGTGRGARETQYF. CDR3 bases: TGCGCCAGCAGCTTGGGGACAGGGAGAGGGGCCCGGGAGACCCAGTACTTC.

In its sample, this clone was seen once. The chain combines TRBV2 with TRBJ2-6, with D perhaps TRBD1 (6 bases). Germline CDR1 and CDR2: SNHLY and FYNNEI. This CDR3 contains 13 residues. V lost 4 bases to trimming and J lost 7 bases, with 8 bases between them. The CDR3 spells CASSGGGANVLTF. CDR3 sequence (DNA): TGTGCCAGCAGTGGAGGGGGTGCCAACGTCCTGACTTTC.

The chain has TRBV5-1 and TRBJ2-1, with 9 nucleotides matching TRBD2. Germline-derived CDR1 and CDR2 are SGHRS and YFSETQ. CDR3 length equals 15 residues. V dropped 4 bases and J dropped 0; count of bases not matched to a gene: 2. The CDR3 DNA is TGCGCCAGCAGCCTTAGCGGGAGCTCCTACAATGAGCAGTTCTTC. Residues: CASSLSGSSYNEQFF.

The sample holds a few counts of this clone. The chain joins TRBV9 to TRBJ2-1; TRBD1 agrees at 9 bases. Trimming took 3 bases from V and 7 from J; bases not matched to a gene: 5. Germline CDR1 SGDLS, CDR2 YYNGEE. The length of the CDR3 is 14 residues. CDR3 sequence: CASSAGTGLNEQFF. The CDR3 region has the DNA TGTGCCAGCAGCGCAGGGACAGGGCTGAATGAGCAGTTCTTC.

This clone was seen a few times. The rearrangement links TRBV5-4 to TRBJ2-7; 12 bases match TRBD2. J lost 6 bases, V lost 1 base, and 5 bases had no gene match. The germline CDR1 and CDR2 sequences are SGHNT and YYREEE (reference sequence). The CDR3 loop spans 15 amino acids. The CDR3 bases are TGTGCCAGCAGCTTGCCTAGCGGGAGGGCCCCCGAGCAGTACTTC. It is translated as CASSLPSGRAPEQYF.

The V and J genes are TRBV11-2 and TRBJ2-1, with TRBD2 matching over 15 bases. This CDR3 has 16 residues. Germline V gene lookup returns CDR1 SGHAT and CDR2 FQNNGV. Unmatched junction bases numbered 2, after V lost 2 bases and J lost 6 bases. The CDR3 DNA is TGTGCCAGCAGCTTACAGGGACTAGCGGGAGGCAATGAGCAGTTCTTC. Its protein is CASSLQGLAGGNEQFF.

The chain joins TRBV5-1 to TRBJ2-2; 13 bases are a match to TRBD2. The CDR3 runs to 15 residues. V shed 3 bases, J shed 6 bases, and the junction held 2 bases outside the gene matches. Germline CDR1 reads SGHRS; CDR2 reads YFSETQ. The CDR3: CASSSGTSGAGELFF. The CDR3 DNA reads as TGCGCCAGCAGCTCCGGGACTAGCGGGGCCGGGGAGCTGTTTTTT.

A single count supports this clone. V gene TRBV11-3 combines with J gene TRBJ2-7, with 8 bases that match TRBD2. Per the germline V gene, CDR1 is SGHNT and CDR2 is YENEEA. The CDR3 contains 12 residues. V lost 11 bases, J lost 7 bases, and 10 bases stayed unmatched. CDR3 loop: CASGRETGEQYF. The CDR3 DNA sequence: TGTGCCTCCGGGAGGGAAACAGGGGAGCAGTACTTC.